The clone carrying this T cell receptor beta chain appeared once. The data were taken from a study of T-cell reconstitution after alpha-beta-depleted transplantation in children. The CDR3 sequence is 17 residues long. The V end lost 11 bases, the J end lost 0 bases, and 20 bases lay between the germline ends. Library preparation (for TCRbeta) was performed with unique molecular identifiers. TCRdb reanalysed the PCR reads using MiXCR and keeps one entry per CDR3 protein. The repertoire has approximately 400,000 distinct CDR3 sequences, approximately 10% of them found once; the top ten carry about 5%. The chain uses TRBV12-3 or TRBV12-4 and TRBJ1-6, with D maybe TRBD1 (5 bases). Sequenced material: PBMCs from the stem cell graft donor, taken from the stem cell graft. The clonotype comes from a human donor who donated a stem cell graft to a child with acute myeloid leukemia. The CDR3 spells CAFSHLRQRSYNSPLHF. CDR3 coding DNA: TGTGCCTTCAGCCATTTGAGACAGCGCTCCTATAATTCACCCCTCCACTTT.